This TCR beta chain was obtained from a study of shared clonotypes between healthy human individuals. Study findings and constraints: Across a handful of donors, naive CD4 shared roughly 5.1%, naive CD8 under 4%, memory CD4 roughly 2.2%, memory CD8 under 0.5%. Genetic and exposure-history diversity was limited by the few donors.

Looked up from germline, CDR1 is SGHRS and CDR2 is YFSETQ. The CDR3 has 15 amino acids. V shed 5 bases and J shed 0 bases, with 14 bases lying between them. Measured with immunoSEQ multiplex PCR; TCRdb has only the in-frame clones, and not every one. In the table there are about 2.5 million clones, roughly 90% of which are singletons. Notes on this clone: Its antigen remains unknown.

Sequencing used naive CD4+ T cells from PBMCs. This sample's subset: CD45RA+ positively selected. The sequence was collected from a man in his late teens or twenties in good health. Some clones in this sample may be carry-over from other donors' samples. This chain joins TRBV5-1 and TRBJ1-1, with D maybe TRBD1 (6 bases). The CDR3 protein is CASRQGASMNTEAFF. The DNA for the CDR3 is TGCGCCAGCAGACAGGGCGCATCCATGAACACTGAAGCTTTCTTT.